This is a list of T cell receptor beta chains from one sample in a study of blood T cell repertoires in COVID-19. Generated by immunoSEQ multiplex PCR, the TCRdb table keeps only in-frame clones and is missing some. The sample lists some 89,000 clones, about 84% occurring once. The material sequenced was peripheral blood. Every receptor here comes from a man aged 60 to 69 with acute or convalescent COVID-19. CDR3s include the opening cysteine and the closing phenylalanine or tryptophan.

J gene	V gene	CDR3 protein
TRBJ2-3	TRBV10-1	CASNRDYTDTQYF
TRBJ2-7	TRBV5-5	CASSFINFRGYEQYF
TRBJ2-7	TRBV7-2	CASSLNSGGQGEQYF
TRBJ2-7	TRBV7-2	CASSSTPPTGAYEQYF
TRBJ2-7	TRBV7-9	CASSRAGFHEQYF
TRBJ1-4	TRBV27	CASSFLGGEKLFF
TRBJ2-1	TRBV6-6	CASTKDSNPYNEQFF
TRBJ2-3	TRBV9	CASSVAGTDTQYF
TRBJ2-1	TRBV5-4	CASTEGGNEQFF
TRBJ1-4	TRBV3-1/TRBV3-2	CASSQIYGQGARSIATNEKLFF
TRBJ1-1	TRBV19	CASISGKVNTEAFF
TRBJ1-1	TRBV7-9	CASSLSSDTEAFF
TRBJ2-2	TRBV7-8	CASSLVQETGELFF
TRBJ1-1	TRBV29-1	CSVAGQGNTEAFF
TRBJ1-5	TRBV4-3	CASSQHGGGNQPQHF
TRBJ2-1	TRBV18	CASSPARSKTGTNEQFF
TRBJ1-3	TRBV5-1	CASSLTSSGNTIYF
TRBJ2-3	TRBV15	CATSGIPGLGRSQYF
TRBJ2-3	TRBV10-3	CAISGAVSTDTQYF
TRBJ2-7	TRBV7-9	CASSGPAGSSYEQYF
TRBJ1-2	TRBV5-6	CASSFHAGKHPYGYTF
TRBJ1-5	TRBV7-2	CASSVRGQQPQHF
TRBJ1-2	TRBV24-1	CATSDHDTIYGYTF
TRBJ2-3	TRBV7-7	CASSSDRASSTQYF
TRBJ2-3	TRBV5-1	CASSLEGADTQYF